These 15 T cell receptor beta chains came from one sample sequenced in a study of cytomegalovirus exposure and HLA in healthy donors (dated by TCRdb to the late 2010s). The library was produced with the immunoSEQ multiplex PCR assay. For the multiplex PCR, a mixture combining 60 forward primers for TCR Vbeta segments and 13 reverse primers for TCR Jbeta segments was used. As stored in TCRdb, this immuneACCESS dataset retains in-frame rearrangements with V and J assigned. A fraction of the clones does not appear; measured against another copy, unresolved V genes explain less than half of the discrepancy, and the remainder lacks a known reason. The sample yields 110,000 to 150,000 clones; about a tenth were counted once. Over 1.5% of the sample is in the top ten clones. The sample was PBMCs. These receptors were collected from a male donor in good health and CMV-seronegative.

The chain recombines TRBV2 with TRBJ2-7, with TRBD2 identical over 13 bases. Germline trimming cut 1 base from V and 0 bases from J; bases unmatched to any gene: 0. This CDR3 has 16 amino acids. CDR1 and CDR2 (germline): SNHLY, FYNNEI. The CDR3 here is CASSEGLAGGSYEQYF. Here the CDR3 DNA reads TGTGCCAGCAGTGAAGGACTAGCGGGAGGCTCCTACGAGCAGTACTTC.

Only a few counts were recorded for this clone. The chain recombines TRBV6-5 with TRBJ2-3, with 11 bases identical to TRBD2. This CDR3 is 16 amino acids long. Germline loops: CDR1 MNHEY, CDR2 SVGAGI. V gave up 4 bases and J gave up 2 bases; unmatched junction bases: 5. The CDR3 region is CASSFLTSGVTDTQYF. CDR3 bases: TGTGCCAGCAGTTTCCTGACTAGCGGGGTCACAGATACGCAGTATTTT.

This chain connects TRBV9 to TRBJ1-4; a weak D match, TRBD1 (5 bases). The V gene lost 4 bases and the J gene lost 8 bases, with 18 bases spanning the gap. The CDR3 is 15 residues long. Germline CDR1 SGDLS, CDR2 YYNGEE. The CDR3 loop reads CASSIPQEIREKLFF. The CDR3 coding sequence is TGTGCCAGCAGCATCCCACAGGAGATAAGGGAAAAACTGTTTTTT.

This clone has more than one count but fewer than ten. The gene calls are TRBV15 and TRBJ2-7; D is possibly TRBD1 (5 bases). The CDR3 sequence is 14 residues long. Trimming took off 5 bases at V and 0 bases at J, with 11 bases between the two ends. The germline V gene has CDR1 LNHNV and CDR2 YYDKDF (reference sequence). The CDR3 DNA follows: TGTGCCACCAGCCTCTGGGGCGGCTCCTACGAGCAGTACTTC. The encoded protein is CATSLWGGSYEQYF.

This clone was detected a few times. The rearrangement joins TRBV5-1 to TRBJ1-2; D may be TRBD1 (5 bases). Germline lookup yields CDR1 SGHRS and CDR2 YFSETQ. The CDR3 covers 16 residues. With 2 bases removed from V and 4 bases from J, the gap between germline ends came to 18 bases. For the CDR3, the DNA is TGCGCCAGCAGCTTCGAGTGGACACCCGGCGGCTATGGCTACACCTTC. Residues: CASSFEWTPGGYGYTF.

This clone was counted only a few times. J is TRBJ2-7 and V is TRBV30, with 10 bases lining up with TRBD1. The CDR3 sequence is 14 residues long. Germline CDR1 reads GTSNPN; CDR2 reads SVGIG (reference sequence). Trimming removed 8 bases from V and 6 bases from J; junction bases left unmatched: 13. CDR3 coding DNA: TGTGCCCGCGGTCGTGGGGACAGGGGAGGCGAGCAGTACTTC. Translated, it gives CARGRGDRGGEQYF.

This chain links TRBV19 with TRBJ1-1, with D uncertain. V was clipped by 7 bases and J by 4 bases, with 13 bases between them. CDR1 is LNHDA and CDR2 is SQIVND in the germline V gene (reference sequence). There are 13 residues in the CDR3. The CDR3 bases are TGTGCCAGTAATGCAGGCCTGTTCACTGAAGCTTTCTTT. Translation gives CASNAGLFTEAFF.

This clone was picked up a small number of times. The V and J genes are TRBV19 and TRBJ2-3; 11 bases agree with TRBD2. The CDR3 loop spans 18 amino acids. Germline CDR1 reads LNHDA; CDR2 reads SQIVND (reference sequence). Trimming at V came to 5 bases and at J to 1 base, leaving 11 bases not matched to a gene. The CDR3 is CASSRGLGSGGGTDTQYF. CDR3 in DNA: TGTGCCAGTAGTCGGGGCTTGGGTAGCGGGGGGGGCACAGATACGCAGTATTTT.

The chain couples TRBV4-3 to TRBJ2-5, with 9 bases lining up with TRBD1. The better agreement between TRBJ2-7 and the DNA end casts doubt on the J call. From germline, CDR1 is LGHNA and CDR2 YSLEER. This CDR3 spans 15 amino acids. This CDR3 is CASSQDRTGAYEQYF. DNA for the CDR3: TGCGCCAGCAGCCAGGATCGGACAGGGGCCTACGAGCAGTACTTC.

This clone was seen more than once but under ten times. The rearrangement uses TRBV6-5 and TRBJ2-6; the D is unclear. V lost 4 bases and J 0 bases, leaving 10 bases between the germline ends. Germline V CDR1 and CDR2: MNHEY, SVGAGI. The CDR3 sequence is 16 residues long. CDR3 DNA sequence: TGTGCCAGCAGTTTCACGGAGAGCTCTGGGGCCAACGTCCTGACTTTC. Protein sequence: CASSFTESSGANVLTF.

This clone has only a few counts. The chain has TRBV28 and TRBJ1-1, with 10 bases aligning to TRBD1. Losses at the gene ends were 4 bases for V and 10 bases for J; bases not matched to a gene: 9. Germline CDR1 reads MDHEN; CDR2 reads SYDVKM. This CDR3 region has 14 residues. CDR3 residues: CASSSQGTGVVAFF. CDR3 nucleotides: TGTGCCAGCAGTTCTCAAGGGACAGGGGTCGTAGCTTTCTTT.

This chain uses TRBV10-3 with TRBJ2-3; D unclear. Germline-derived CDR1 and CDR2 are ENHRY and SYGVKD. V was pared by 10 bases and J by 4 bases, with 6 bases between. This CDR3 spans 10 amino acids. The CDR3 sequence is CATSADTQYF. CDR3 DNA sequence: TGTGCCACCTCAGCAGATACGCAGTATTTT.

This chain joins TRBV7-3 and TRBJ2-5, with TRBD2 matching 11 bases. V was clipped by 5 bases and J by 4 bases; unmatched bases: 3. This CDR3 region has 14 residues. Per germline, CDR1 SGHTA and CDR2 FQGTGA. The CDR3 nucleotides are TGTGCCAGCAGCAGCGGACTAGCGGGAGAGACCCAGTACTTC. Translated: CASSSGLAGETQYF.

The chain uses TRBV28 and TRBJ1-6; a possible D gene is TRBD1 (6 bases). The CDR3 sequence is 18 residues long. The germline CDR1 and CDR2 sequences are MDHEN and SYDVKM. V shed 4 bases and J shed 0 bases, with 16 bases lying between them. CDR3 nucleotides: TGTGCCAGCAGTTCCACCCCGGGACACAGCTCCTATAATTCACCCCTCCACTTT. This gives the protein CASSSTPGHSSYNSPLHF.

Worth noting for this clone: The same CDR3 is also encoded by other DNA sequences in this sample. The J gene is TRBJ2-5, the V gene TRBV5-1; 8 positions match TRBD1. With V trimmed by 0 bases and J by 5 bases, 0 bases remained unmatched. This CDR3 has 13 residues. The germline CDR1 and CDR2 sequences are SGHRS and YFSETQ. In DNA, the CDR3 is TGCGCCAGCAGCTTGGGACAGGGGGAGACCCAGTACTTC. The encoded protein is CASSLGQGETQYF. Full variable domain (outside the CDR3, taken from reference TRBV5-1 and TRBJ2-5): KAGVTQTPRYLIKTRGQQVTLSCSPISGHRSVSWYQQTPGQGLQFLFEYFSETQRNKGNFPGRFSGRQFSNSRSEMNVSTLELGDSALYLCASSLGQGETQYFGPGTRLLVL.